The present T cell receptor beta chain was sequenced within a study of preoperative IRX-2 immunotherapy in early breast cancer. The CDR3 runs to 15 residues. Assay: immunoSEQ multiplex PCR; the TCRdb copy retains only in-frame clones and omits some. The sample records 90,000 to 100,000 clones, about nine tenths being singletons. The treatment: preoperative locoregional IRX-2 cytokine immunotherapy. This phase Ib study tested locoregional IRX-2 cytokine immunotherapy given before surgery. The TCR sequence derives from a human donor with breast cancer. The chain combines TRBV7-5 with TRBJ1-1. TRBV7-5 is designated a pseudogene. The sequenced sample was tumor tissue, obtained after IRX-2 immunotherapy. The CDR3 nucleotides read TGTGCCAGCAATCCCATCCGGCTCATGAACACTGAAGCTTTCTTT. Its translation is CASNPIRLMNTEAFF.